The T cell receptor beta chain under discussion was sequenced for a study of shared clonotypes between healthy human individuals. At the level of the study: Each donor contributed plates that comprised three CD4 naive, three CD4 memory, two CD8 naive and one CD8 memory. Notes on the study in general: Relative to their counterparts shared across all four donors, non-shared clonotypes exhibited diminished generation probabilities.

There are 15 residues in the CDR3. Trimming took 4 bases from V and 4 from J, leaving 14 bases between them. Per germline, CDR1 KGHSH and CDR2 LQKENI. This clone was observed a handful of times. Antigen: not known. Libraries were prepared by immunoSEQ multiplex PCR; TCRdb keeps only in-frame clonotypes and omits some of them. The table has around 700,000 clones, around 72% seen once; the top ten hold over 1.5%. The receptor was isolated from a woman aged 25-40 years in good health. Material: memory CD4+ T cells sorted from blood. The subset is: CD45RA-negative fraction. The chain joins TRBV18 to TRBJ2-1, with D tentatively TRBD1 (6 bases). The CDR3 DNA sequence: TGTGCCAGCTCACTTCGCACAGGGAGTTACAATGAGCAGTTCTTC. Amino acid sequence: CASSLRTGSYNEQFF.